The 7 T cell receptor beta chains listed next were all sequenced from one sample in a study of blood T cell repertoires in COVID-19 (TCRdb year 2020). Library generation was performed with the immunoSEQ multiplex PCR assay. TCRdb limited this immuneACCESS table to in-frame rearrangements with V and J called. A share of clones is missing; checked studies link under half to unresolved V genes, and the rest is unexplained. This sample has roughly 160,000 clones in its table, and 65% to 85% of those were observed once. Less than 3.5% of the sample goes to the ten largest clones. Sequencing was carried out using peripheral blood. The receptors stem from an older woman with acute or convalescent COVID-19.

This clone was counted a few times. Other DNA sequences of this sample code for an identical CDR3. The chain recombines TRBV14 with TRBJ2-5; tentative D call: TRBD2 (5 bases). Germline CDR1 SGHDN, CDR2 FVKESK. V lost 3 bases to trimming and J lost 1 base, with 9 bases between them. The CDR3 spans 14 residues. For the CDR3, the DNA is TGTGCCAGCAGCCAGAACCGGGGCCAAGAGACCCAGTACTTC. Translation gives CASSQNRGQETQYF. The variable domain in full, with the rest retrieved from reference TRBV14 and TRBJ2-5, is EAGVTQFPSHSVIEKGQTVTLRCDPISGHDNLYWYRRVMGKEIKFLLHFVKESKQDESGMPNNRFLAERTGGTYSTLKVQPAELEDSGVYFCASSQNRGQETQYFGPGTRLLVL.

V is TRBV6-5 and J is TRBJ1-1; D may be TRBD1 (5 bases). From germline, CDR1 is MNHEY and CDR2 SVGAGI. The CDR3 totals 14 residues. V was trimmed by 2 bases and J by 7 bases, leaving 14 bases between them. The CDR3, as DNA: TGTGCCAGCAGTTACATAACACCGGGGGGTGAAGCTTTCTTT. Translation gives CASSYITPGGEAFF.

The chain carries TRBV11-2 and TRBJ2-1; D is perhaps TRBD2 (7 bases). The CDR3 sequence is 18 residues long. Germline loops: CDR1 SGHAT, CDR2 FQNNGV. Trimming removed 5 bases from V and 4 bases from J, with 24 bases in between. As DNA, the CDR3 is TGTGCCAGCAGCCACGGATTACTGGGGGGGCAAATATACAATGAGCAGTTCTTC. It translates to CASSHGLLGGQIYNEQFF.

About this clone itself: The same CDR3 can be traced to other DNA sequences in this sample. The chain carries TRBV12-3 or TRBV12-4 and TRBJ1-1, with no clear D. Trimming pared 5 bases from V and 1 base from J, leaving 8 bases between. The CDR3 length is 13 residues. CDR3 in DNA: TGTGCCAGCAGTCGACGAGGGAACACTGAAGCTTTCTTT. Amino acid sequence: CASSRRGNTEAFF.

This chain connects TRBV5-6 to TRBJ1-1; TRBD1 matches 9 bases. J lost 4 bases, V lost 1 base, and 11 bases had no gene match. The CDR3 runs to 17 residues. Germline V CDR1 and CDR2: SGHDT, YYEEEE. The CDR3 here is CASSLLGTGREATEAFF. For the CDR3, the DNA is TGTGCCAGCAGCTTGCTCGGGACAGGGAGGGAGGCCACTGAAGCTTTCTTT.

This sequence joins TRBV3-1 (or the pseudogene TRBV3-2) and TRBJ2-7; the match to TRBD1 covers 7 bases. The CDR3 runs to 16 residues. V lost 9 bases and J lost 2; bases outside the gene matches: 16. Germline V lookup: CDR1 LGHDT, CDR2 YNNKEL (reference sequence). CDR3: CARWPKGGQRPYEQYF. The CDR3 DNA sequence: TGTGCCAGGTGGCCCAAAGGGGGCCAGCGGCCCTACGAGCAGTACTTC.

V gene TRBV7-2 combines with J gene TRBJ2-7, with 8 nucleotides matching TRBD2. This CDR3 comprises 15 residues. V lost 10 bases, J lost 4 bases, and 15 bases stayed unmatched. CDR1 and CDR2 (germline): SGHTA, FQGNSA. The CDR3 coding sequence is TGTGCCACTAACCCCGGGGGGGGTTTACTTTACGAGCAGTACTTC. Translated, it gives CATNPGGGLLYEQYF.